Below, 2 T cell receptor beta chains from the same sample are listed, as sequenced in a study of T cell responses to AZD1222 COVID-19 vaccine. Here immunoSEQ multiplex PCR was the method, and the copy in TCRdb shows in-frame clones only, minus some. The table includes 50,000 to 70,000 clones, 75% to 90% detected once. Material: peripheral blood, obtained on day 0 of MenACWY control vaccination. The receptors shown here come from an adult in good health.

The chain has TRBV6-2 or TRBV6-3 and TRBJ1-1; D is undetermined. The V end lost 0 bases, the J end lost 1 base, and 15 bases lay between the germline ends. This CDR3 has 17 residues. CDR1 is MNHEY, CDR2 SVGEGT, per germline. This CDR3 reads CASSYSLLRGENTEAFF. CDR3 nucleotides: TGTGCCAGCAGTTACTCACTTCTCCGGGGTGAGAACACTGAAGCTTTCTTT.

This chain connects TRBV3-1 (or the pseudogene TRBV3-2) to TRBJ2-6; possibly TRBD1 or TRBD2 for D (5 bases each). V was trimmed by 0 bases and J by 4 bases, leaving 19 bases between them. This CDR3 has 19 residues. The germline V gene encodes CDR1 LGHDT and CDR2 YNNKEL (reference sequence). The CDR3 region has the DNA TGTGCCAGCAGCCAAGATAGGGGACGGAGTGTTGGAGGGGCCAACGTCCTGACTTTC. It codes for CASSQDRGRSVGGANVLTF.